Below, 10 T cell receptor beta chains from the same sample are listed, as sequenced in a study of OX40 agonist ivuxolimab in advanced cancers. Only in-frame clones appear in the TCRdb table, and some are missing; sequencing was by immunoSEQ multiplex PCR. The table has around 15,000 clones, more than 70% seen once; the top ten hold roughly 0.7%. This specimen consisted of CD4+ or CD8+ T cells sorted from blood, obtained in a trial of the OX40 agonist ivuxolimab. These receptors were collected from an adult with an advanced solid tumor such as melanoma, head and neck, liver or kidney cancer.

The chain carries TRBV5-1 and TRBJ2-3; 9 nucleotides line up with TRBD2. Trimming removed 4 bases from V and 2 bases from J; junction bases left unmatched: 11. This CDR3 spans 17 amino acids. In germline, CDR1 is SGHRS, CDR2 YFSETQ. This CDR3 is CASSPLVLAGPTDTQYF. Here the CDR3 DNA reads TGCGCCAGCAGCCCCCTGGTGCTAGCGGGACCCACAGATACGCAGTATTTT.

The chain is built from TRBV6-6 and TRBJ1-4; D is ambiguous. Trimming cost V 7 bases and J 5 bases, with 17 bases left between them. The germline V gene has CDR1 MNHNY and CDR2 SVGAGI (reference sequence). The CDR3 covers 15 residues. The CDR3 loop reads CASKRDGPLNEKLFF. The DNA of the CDR3 is TGTGCCAGCAAGCGCGACGGACCGTTAAATGAAAAACTGTTTTTT.

This chain joins TRBV5-6 and TRBJ1-1; D is ambiguous. The ends were cut back, 1 base at V and 1 base at J, with 11 bases in the middle. There are 15 residues in the CDR3. Per germline, CDR1 SGHDT and CDR2 YYEEEE. The CDR3 sequence is CASSLNYGRNTEAFF. In nucleotides, the CDR3 is TGTGCCAGCAGCTTGAATTATGGCAGGAACACTGAAGCTTTCTTT.

This sequence joins TRBV6-6 and TRBJ2-3, with 10 positions matching TRBD1. Germline CDR1 reads MNHNY; CDR2 reads SVGAGI (reference sequence). The length of the CDR3 is 16 residues. Unmatched junction bases numbered 10, after V lost 7 bases and J lost 3 bases. In nucleotides, the CDR3 is TGTGCCAGCACCAAGCCGGGGACAGGGGCTACAGATACGCAGTATTTT. This gives the protein CASTKPGTGATDTQYF.

V gene TRBV30 combines with J gene TRBJ1-2; D remains unclear. The V end was cut by 1 base, the J end by 4 bases, with 10 bases between. This CDR3 has 13 residues. Germline V CDR1 and CDR2: GTSNPN, SVGIG (reference sequence). In DNA, the CDR3 is TGTGCCTGGAGTGGGGCGCGGAGCTATGGCTACACCTTC. This codes for CAWSGARSYGYTF.

This chain joins TRBV5-4 and TRBJ2-5; 9 bases align to TRBD1. The CDR3 covers 15 residues. Trimming cost V 0 bases and J 5 bases; bases outside gene matches: 5. Looked up from germline, CDR1 is SGHNT and CDR2 is YYREEE (reference sequence). The CDR3 DNA follows: TGTGCCAGCAGCTTGGACAGGGGGCAGAGGGAGACCCAGTACTTC. Residues: CASSLDRGQRETQYF.

J is TRBJ2-3 and V is TRBV29-1; D not resolved. Looked up from germline, CDR1 is SQVTM and CDR2 is ANQGSEA. The CDR3 is made up of 13 amino acids. V was cut by 7 bases and J by 4 bases, with 15 bases left in between. This CDR3 reads CSGAGSRADTQYF. CDR3 nucleotide sequence: TGCAGCGGAGCTGGTAGCCGCGCAGATACGCAGTATTTT.

This clone was picked up one time. The rearrangement links TRBV18 to TRBJ2-5; no clear D gene. This CDR3 is built from 13 residues. Looked up from germline, CDR1 is KGHSH and CDR2 is LQKENI. V was cut by 5 bases and J by 3 bases, with 10 bases left in between. In DNA form, the CDR3 reads TGTGCCAGCTCAGTACACGGAAAAGAGACCCAGTACTTC. Translated: CASSVHGKETQYF.

V is TRBV5-1 and J is TRBJ1-6, with D tentatively TRBD1 (5 bases). The V and J ends lost 0 bases and 7 bases respectively, with 11 bases between them. This CDR3 is built from 15 residues. Looked up from germline, CDR1 is SGHRS and CDR2 is YFSETQ. The CDR3 sequence is CASSLDGRVNSPLHF. The CDR3 bases are TGCGCCAGCAGCTTGGATGGCAGGGTGAATTCACCCCTCCACTTT.

V is TRBV11-2 and J is TRBJ2-3, with a possible D match to TRBD2 (6 bases). The CDR3 is made up of 15 amino acids. CDR1 SGHAT and CDR2 FQNNGV come from the germline V gene. V lost 4 bases, J lost 0 bases, and 11 bases lay in between. CDR3 nucleotide sequence: TGTGCCAGCAGCTGGACTATTTCTAGCACAGATACGCAGTATTTT. Encoded protein: CASSWTISSTDTQYF.